What follows are 19 T cell receptor beta chains derived from one specimen sequenced in a study of OX40 agonist ivuxolimab in advanced cancers. The assay was immunoSEQ multiplex PCR, and TCRdb's table has in-frame clones only and misses some. The table lists about 52,000 clones, around 80% of them singletons, with around 11% in the top ten. The sequenced sample was CD4+ or CD8+ T cells sorted from blood, obtained in a trial of the OX40 agonist ivuxolimab. The receptors stem from an adult with an advanced solid tumor such as melanoma, head and neck, liver or kidney cancer.

This clone has a handful of counts. The chain combines TRBV2 with TRBJ2-6; TRBD1 or TRBD2 may be the D gene (5 bases each). From germline, CDR1 is SNHLY and CDR2 FYNNEI. This CDR3 comprises 18 residues. The germline V and J ends were trimmed by 8 bases and 0 bases, with 20 bases remaining between them. The CDR3, as DNA: TGTGCCAGCTCGGCTAGGGACGGCGCAGTCTCTGGGGCCAACGTCCTGACTTTC. Residues: CASSARDGAVSGANVLTF.

This chain joins TRBV18 and TRBJ1-2; 9 bases are a match to TRBD1. The germline V gene has CDR1 KGHSH and CDR2 LQKENI. CDR3 length: 15 amino acids. The ends lost 3 bases at V and 4 bases at J; junction bases unmatched: 6. For the CDR3, the DNA is TGTGCCAGCTCACCGGGCCCGGGACAGGGCTATGGCTACACCTTC. Translation gives CASSPGPGQGYGYTF.

This clone was detected once. The chain links TRBV5-1 to TRBJ2-2, with 7 bases fitting TRBD1. V was clipped by 5 bases and J by 3 bases; unmatched bases: 7. The CDR3 is made up of 15 amino acids. Per germline, CDR1 SGHRS and CDR2 YFSETQ. CDR3 DNA: TGCGCCAGCAGGCCGACAGGGATCGACACCGGGGAGCTGTTTTTT. Encoded protein: CASRPTGIDTGELFF.

The J gene is TRBJ2-2, the V gene TRBV5-1; 10 bases are a match to TRBD2. This CDR3 region has 17 residues. Trimming at V came to 2 bases and at J to 4 bases, leaving 8 bases not matched to a gene. CDR1 and CDR2 from the germline V gene are SGHRS and YFSETQ. This CDR3 is CASSLSAGGGPTGELFF. In DNA form, the CDR3 reads TGCGCCAGCAGCTTATCAGCGGGGGGGGGACCCACCGGGGAGCTGTTTTTT. Using reference TRBV5-1 and TRBJ2-2 for the parts outside the CDR3, the full variable domain is KAGVTQTPRYLIKTRGQQVTLSCSPISGHRSVSWYQQTPGQGLQFLFEYFSETQRNKGNFPGRFSGRQFSNSRSEMNVSTLELGDSALYLCASSLSAGGGPTGELFFGEGSRLTVL.

The CDR3 protein is CASSKTRDGNYGYTF. Written as DNA, the CDR3 is TGTGCCAGCAGCAAGACGAGGGACGGGAACTATGGCTACACCTTC. The chain couples TRBV7-2 to TRBJ1-2, with TRBD1 as a possible D gene (5 bases). Trimming took 5 bases from V and 2 from J, leaving 15 bases between them. The CDR3 is 15 residues long. Per germline, CDR1 SGHTA and CDR2 FQGNSA.

This clone was found once. CDR3 in DNA: TGCGCCAGCAGCTCCGGGACAGGGGGCGCTTGGGCTGAAAAACTGTTTTTT. The encoded protein is CASSSGTGGAWAEKLFF. The chain has TRBV5-1 and TRBJ1-4, with 12 bases lining up with TRBD1. The V gene end was trimmed by 3 bases and the J gene end by 7 bases; junction bases not matched to a gene: 10. The length of the CDR3 is 17 residues. Germline V gene sequence: CDR1 SGHRS, CDR2 YFSETQ.

V is TRBV2 and J is TRBJ1-3; D remains unclear. The CDR3 is 12 amino acids. Trimming shortened V by 6 bases and J by 0 bases, and 3 bases separated the two germline ends. Germline-derived CDR1 and CDR2 are SNHLY and FYNNEI. In DNA form, the CDR3 reads TGTGCCAGCAGAGCCTCTGGAAACACCATATATTTT. This codes for CASRASGNTIYF.

This clone was observed a single time. The chain recombines TRBV27 with TRBJ2-3; D remains unclear. CDR1 is MNHEY and CDR2 is SMNVEV in the germline V gene (reference sequence). The V and J ends lost 1 base and 1 base respectively, with 9 bases between them. The CDR3 is made up of 15 amino acids. The CDR3 region has the DNA TGTGCCAGCAGTTTATATGGTAGGGGCACAGATACGCAGTATTTT. Encoded protein: CASSLYGRGTDTQYF.

A few counts support this clone. Other DNA sequences of this sample code for an identical CDR3. This chain joins TRBV18 and TRBJ1-1; tentatively, D is TRBD1 (5 bases). V was cut by 3 bases and J by 1 base, with 9 bases left in between. The CDR3 consists of 14 residues. CDR1 is KGHSH, CDR2 LQKENI, per germline. The CDR3 reads CASSPPGRNTEAFF. CDR3 bases: TGTGCCAGCTCACCCCCAGGGAGGAACACTGAAGCTTTCTTT. Combining the CDR3 with reference TRBV18 and TRBJ1-1 gives the whole variable domain NAGVMQNPRHLVRRRGQEARLRCSPMKGHSHVYWYRQLPEEGLKFMVYLQKENIIDESGMPKERFSAEFPKEGPSILRIQQVVRGDSAAYFCASSPPGRNTEAFFGQGTRLTVV.

The chain joins TRBV15 to TRBJ2-5; D ambiguous. V dropped 2 bases and J dropped 0 bases, with 4 bases sitting between them. Germline assignment: CDR1 LNHNV and CDR2 YYDKDF (reference sequence). The CDR3 is made up of 13 amino acids. In DNA, the CDR3 is TGTGCCACCAGCAGAAAGTACCAAGAGACCCAGTACTTC. This sequence encodes CATSRKYQETQYF.

The rearrangement joins TRBV5-4 to TRBJ2-2, with 7 bases matching TRBD1. Germline loops: CDR1 SGHNT, CDR2 YYREEE (reference sequence). The length of the CDR3 is 13 residues. J lost 6 bases, V lost 5 bases, and 4 bases had no gene match. The CDR3 protein is CASSVQGAGELFF. CDR3 DNA sequence: TGTGCCAGCAGTGTCCAGGGGGCCGGGGAGCTGTTTTTT.

This chain links TRBV2 with TRBJ2-3; the match to TRBD1 covers 10 bases. From germline, CDR1 is SNHLY and CDR2 FYNNEI. V dropped 8 bases and J dropped 0; count of bases not matched to a gene: 8. CDR3 length equals 16 residues. CDR3 nucleotide sequence: TGTGCCAGCGCGGGACAGGGGATTTCTAGCACAGATACGCAGTATTTT. Encoded protein: CASAGQGISSTDTQYF.

This sequence joins TRBV7-2 and TRBJ2-5; TRBD2 matches 8 bases. Trimming cost V 5 bases and J 1 base; bases outside gene matches: 6. The CDR3 sequence is 15 residues long. Germline V gene lookup returns CDR1 SGHTA and CDR2 FQGNSA. The CDR3 loop is CASSPWSGGQETQYF. DNA for the CDR3: TGTGCCAGCAGCCCCTGGAGCGGGGGCCAAGAGACCCAGTACTTC.

The gene calls are TRBV18 and TRBJ1-2; D is possibly TRBD1 (5 bases). Trimming took 3 bases from V and 3 from J, leaving 11 bases between them. Germline CDR1 reads KGHSH; CDR2 reads LQKENI. The CDR3 extends over 14 amino acids. In DNA, the CDR3 is TGTGCCAGCTCACCGGGACGGAGCTACTATGGCTACACCTTC. Protein sequence: CASSPGRSYYGYTF.

The chain employs TRBV7-2 and TRBJ2-1; 12 bases agree with TRBD2. J gave up 9 bases and V 3 bases, and 6 bases lay outside the gene matches. Germline values: CDR1 SGHTA, CDR2 FQGNSA. The CDR3 is made up of 15 amino acids. Written as DNA, the CDR3 is TGTGCCAGCAGCTTGAGGACTAGCGGGACTCTTGAGCAGTTCTTC. Its protein is CASSLRTSGTLEQFF. Full variable domain (remainder filled in from reference TRBV7-2 and TRBJ2-1): GAGVSQSPSNKVTEKGKDVELRCDPISGHTALYWYRQSLGQGLEFLIYFQGNSAPDKSGLPSDRFSAERTGGSVSTLTIQRTQQEDSAVYLCASSLRTSGTLEQFFGPGTRLTVL.

The chain links TRBV29-1 to TRBJ1-3; D may be TRBD1 (5 bases). The CDR3 has 13 residues. Per germline, CDR1 SQVTM and CDR2 ANQGSEA. V lost 3 bases, J lost 4 bases, and 10 bases lay in between. CDR3: CSVDGQGGNTIYF. CDR3 nucleotide sequence: TGCAGCGTTGACGGGCAGGGCGGAAACACCATATATTTT.

In this sample, this clone turned up once. The chain combines TRBV18 with TRBJ2-7; 8 bases map to TRBD1. This CDR3 has 14 amino acids. Germline trimming cut 3 bases from V and 6 bases from J; bases unmatched to any gene: 7. CDR1 is KGHSH, CDR2 LQKENI, per germline. The CDR3 reads CASSPTGAGVEQYF. The CDR3 coding sequence is TGTGCCAGCTCACCGACAGGGGCCGGGGTCGAGCAGTACTTC.

This chain links TRBV28 with TRBJ2-1; 9 nucleotides align to TRBD2. Germline assignment: CDR1 MDHEN and CDR2 SYDVKM. There are 16 residues in the CDR3. V shed 5 bases, J shed 6 bases, and the junction held 11 bases outside the gene matches. The CDR3: CASSIPGGGASNEQFF. Here the CDR3 DNA reads TGTGCCAGCAGTATACCCGGCGGGGGGGCCTCCAATGAGCAGTTCTTC. Full variable domain (missing parts from reference TRBV28 and TRBJ2-1): DVKVTQSSRYLVKRTGEKVFLECVQDMDHENMFWYRQDPGLGLRLIYFSYDVKMKEKGDIPEGYSVSREKKERFSLILESASTNQTSMYLCASSIPGGGASNEQFFGPGTRLTVL.

V usage is TRBV4-1 and J usage is TRBJ1-1, with D unresolved. V lost 1 base to trimming and J lost 0 bases, with 12 bases between them. Germline CDR1 reads MGHRA; CDR2 reads YSYEKL. The CDR3 consists of 16 residues. CDR3 region: CASSQAALVMNTEAFF. The CDR3 nucleotides are TGCGCCAGCAGCCAAGCCGCTTTGGTGATGAACACTGAAGCTTTCTTT.